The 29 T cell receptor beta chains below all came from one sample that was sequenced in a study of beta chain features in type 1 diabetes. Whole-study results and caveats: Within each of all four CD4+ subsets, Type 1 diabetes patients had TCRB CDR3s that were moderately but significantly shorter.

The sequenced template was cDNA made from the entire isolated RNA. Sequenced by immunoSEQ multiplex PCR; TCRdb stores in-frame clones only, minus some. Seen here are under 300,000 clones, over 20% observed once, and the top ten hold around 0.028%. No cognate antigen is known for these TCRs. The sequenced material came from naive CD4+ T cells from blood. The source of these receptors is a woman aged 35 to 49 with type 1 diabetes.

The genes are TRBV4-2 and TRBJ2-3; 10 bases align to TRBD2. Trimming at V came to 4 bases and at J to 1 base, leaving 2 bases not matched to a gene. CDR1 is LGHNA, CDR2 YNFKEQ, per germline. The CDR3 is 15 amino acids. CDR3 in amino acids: CASSPGTSGTDTQYF. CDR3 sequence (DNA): TGTGCCAGCAGCCCCGGGACTAGCGGCACAGATACGCAGTATTTT.

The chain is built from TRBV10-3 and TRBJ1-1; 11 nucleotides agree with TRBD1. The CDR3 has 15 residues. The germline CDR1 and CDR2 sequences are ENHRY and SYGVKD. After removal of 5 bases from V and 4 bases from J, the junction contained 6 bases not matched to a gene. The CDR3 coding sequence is TGTGCCATCAGTCGAGCCGGGACAGGGGGCACTGAAGCTTTCTTT. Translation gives CAISRAGTGGTEAFF.

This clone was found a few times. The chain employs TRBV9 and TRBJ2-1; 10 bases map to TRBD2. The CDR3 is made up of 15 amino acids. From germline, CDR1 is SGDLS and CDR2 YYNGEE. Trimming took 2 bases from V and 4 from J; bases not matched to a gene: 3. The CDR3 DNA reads TGTGCCAGCAGCGTTATAGCGGGGGGTTACAATGAGCAGTTCTTC. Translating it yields CASSVIAGGYNEQFF.

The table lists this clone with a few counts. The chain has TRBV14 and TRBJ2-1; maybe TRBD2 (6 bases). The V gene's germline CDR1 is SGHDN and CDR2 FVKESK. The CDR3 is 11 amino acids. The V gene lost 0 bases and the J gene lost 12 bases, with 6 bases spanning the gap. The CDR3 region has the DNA TGTGCCAGCAGCCAAGAAGCGGGGCAGTTCTTC. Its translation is CASSQEAGQFF.

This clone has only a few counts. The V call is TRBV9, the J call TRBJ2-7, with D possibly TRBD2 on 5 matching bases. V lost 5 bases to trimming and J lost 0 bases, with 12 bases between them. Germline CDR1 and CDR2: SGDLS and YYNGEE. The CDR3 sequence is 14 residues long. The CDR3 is CASSLLRDSYEQYF. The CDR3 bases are TGTGCCAGCAGTCTACTCCGGGACTCCTACGAGCAGTACTTC.

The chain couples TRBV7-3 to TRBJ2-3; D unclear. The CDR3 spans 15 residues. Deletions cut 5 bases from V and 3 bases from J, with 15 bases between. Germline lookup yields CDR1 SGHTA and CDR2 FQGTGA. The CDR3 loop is CASSLWSARTDTQYF. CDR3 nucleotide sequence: TGTGCCAGCAGCCTCTGGAGCGCTAGGACAGATACGCAGTATTTT.

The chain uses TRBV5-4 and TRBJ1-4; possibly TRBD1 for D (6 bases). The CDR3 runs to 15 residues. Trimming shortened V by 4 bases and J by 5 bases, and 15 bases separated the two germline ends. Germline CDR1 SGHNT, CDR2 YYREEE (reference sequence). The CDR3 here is CASSRRQAKNEKLFF. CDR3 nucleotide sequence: TGTGCCAGCAGCCGACGACAGGCCAAGAATGAAAAACTGTTTTTT.

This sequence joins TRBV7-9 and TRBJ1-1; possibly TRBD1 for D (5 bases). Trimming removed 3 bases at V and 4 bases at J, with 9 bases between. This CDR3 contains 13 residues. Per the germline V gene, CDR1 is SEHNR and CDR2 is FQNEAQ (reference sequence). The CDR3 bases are TGTGCCAGCAGCTTTCAGGGTAGCACTGAAGCTTTCTTT. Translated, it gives CASSFQGSTEAFF.

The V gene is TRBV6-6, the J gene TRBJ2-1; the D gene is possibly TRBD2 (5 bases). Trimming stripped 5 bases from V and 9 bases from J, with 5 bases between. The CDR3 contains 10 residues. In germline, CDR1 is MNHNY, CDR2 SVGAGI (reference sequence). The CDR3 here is CASSRGEQFF. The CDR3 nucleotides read TGTGCCAGCAGTCGGGGTGAGCAGTTCTTC.

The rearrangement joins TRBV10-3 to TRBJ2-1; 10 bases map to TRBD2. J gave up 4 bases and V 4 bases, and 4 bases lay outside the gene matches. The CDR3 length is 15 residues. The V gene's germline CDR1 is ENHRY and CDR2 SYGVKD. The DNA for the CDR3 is TGTGCCATCAGTGCCCAGACTAGCGGGTACAATGAGCAGTTCTTC. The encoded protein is CAISAQTSGYNEQFF.

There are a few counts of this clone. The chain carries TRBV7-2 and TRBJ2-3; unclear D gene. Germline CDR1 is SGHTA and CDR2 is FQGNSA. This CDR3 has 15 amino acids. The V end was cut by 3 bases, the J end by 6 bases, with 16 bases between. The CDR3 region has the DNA TGTGCCAGCAGCTTCAGGCAGGCATCTTCGGATACGCAGTATTTT. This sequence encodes CASSFRQASSDTQYF.

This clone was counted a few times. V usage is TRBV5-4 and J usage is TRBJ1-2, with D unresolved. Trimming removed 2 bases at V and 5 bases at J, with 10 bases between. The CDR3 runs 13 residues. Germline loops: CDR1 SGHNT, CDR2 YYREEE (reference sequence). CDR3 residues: CASSFGSLYGYTF. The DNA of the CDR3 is TGTGCCAGCAGCTTTGGCTCATTATATGGCTACACCTTC.

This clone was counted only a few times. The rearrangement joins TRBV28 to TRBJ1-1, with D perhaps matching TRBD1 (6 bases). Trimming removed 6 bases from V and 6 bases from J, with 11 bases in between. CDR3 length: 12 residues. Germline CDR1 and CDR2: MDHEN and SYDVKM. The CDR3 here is CASRLRGSEAFF. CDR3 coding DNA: TGTGCCAGCAGACTCAGGGGATCTGAAGCTTTCTTT.

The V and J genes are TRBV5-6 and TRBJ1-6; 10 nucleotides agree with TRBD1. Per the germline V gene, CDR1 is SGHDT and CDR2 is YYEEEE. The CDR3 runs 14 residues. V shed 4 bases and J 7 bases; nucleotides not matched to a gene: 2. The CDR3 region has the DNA TGTGCCAGCAGCCTGACAGGGGGCAATTCACCCCTCCACTTT. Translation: CASSLTGGNSPLHF. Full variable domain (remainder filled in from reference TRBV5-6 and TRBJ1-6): DAGVTQSPTHLIKTRGQQVTLRCSPKSGHDTVSWYQQALGQGPQFIFQYYEEEERQRGNFPDRFSGHQFPNYSSELNVNALLLGDSALYLCASSLTGGNSPLHFGNGTRLTVT.

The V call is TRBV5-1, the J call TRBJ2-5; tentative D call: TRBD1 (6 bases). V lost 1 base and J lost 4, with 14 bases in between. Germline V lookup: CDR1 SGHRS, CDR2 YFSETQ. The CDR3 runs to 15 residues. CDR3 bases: TGCGCCAGCAGCTTGACGTCGGACAGAGGAGAGACCCAGTACTTC. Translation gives CASSLTSDRGETQYF.

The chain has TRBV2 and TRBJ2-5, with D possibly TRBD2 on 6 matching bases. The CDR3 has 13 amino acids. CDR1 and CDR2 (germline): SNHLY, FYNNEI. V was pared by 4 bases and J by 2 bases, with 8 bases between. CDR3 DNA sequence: TGTGCCAGCAGTGGGGACTTTCAAGAGACCCAGTACTTC. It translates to CASSGDFQETQYF.

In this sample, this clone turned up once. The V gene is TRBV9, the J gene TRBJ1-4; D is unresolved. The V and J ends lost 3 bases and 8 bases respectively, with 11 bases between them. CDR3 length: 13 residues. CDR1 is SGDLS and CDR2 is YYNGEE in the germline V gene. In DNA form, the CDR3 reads TGTGCCAGCAGCGCACGACAAGGAGAAAAACTGTTTTTT. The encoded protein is CASSARQGEKLFF.

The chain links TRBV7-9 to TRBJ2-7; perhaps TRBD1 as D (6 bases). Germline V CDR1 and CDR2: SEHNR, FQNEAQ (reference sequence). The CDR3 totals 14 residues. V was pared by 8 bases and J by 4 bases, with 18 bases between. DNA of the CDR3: TGTGCCAGCCTACAGGGAAGGGGTAATTACGAGCAGTACTTC. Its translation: CASLQGRGNYEQYF.

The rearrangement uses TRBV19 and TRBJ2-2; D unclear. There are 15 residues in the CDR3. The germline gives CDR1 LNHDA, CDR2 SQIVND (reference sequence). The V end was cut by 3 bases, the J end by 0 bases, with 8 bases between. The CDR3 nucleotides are TGTGCCAGTAGTATTCGAGTCGCGAACACCGGGGAGCTGTTTTTT. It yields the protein CASSIRVANTGELFF. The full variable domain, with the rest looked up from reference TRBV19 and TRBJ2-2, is DGGITQSPKYLFRKEGQNVTLSCEQNLNHDAMYWYRQDPGQGLRLIYYSQIVNDFQKGDIAEGYSVSREKKESFPLTVTSAQKNPTAFYLCASSIRVANTGELFFGEGSRLTVL.

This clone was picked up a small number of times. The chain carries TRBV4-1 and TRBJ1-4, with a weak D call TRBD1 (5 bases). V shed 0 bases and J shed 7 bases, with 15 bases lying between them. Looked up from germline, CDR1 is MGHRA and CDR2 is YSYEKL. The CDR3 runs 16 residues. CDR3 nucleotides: TGCGCCAGCAGCCAAGATTGGAATACAGGAAGTGAAAAACTGTTTTTT. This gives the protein CASSQDWNTGSEKLFF.

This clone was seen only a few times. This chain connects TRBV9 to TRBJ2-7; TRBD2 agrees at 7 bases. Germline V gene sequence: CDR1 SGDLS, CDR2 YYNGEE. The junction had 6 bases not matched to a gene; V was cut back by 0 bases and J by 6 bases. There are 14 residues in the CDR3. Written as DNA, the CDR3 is TGTGCCAGCAGCGTAGGGACTAGGGCGTTCGAGCAGTACTTC. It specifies CASSVGTRAFEQYF.

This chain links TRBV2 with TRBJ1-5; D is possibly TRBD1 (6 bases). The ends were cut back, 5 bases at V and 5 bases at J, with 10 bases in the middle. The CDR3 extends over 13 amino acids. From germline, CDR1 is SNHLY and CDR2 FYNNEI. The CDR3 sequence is CASSLDSDQPQHF. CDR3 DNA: TGTGCCAGCAGTTTGGACAGCGATCAGCCCCAGCATTTT.

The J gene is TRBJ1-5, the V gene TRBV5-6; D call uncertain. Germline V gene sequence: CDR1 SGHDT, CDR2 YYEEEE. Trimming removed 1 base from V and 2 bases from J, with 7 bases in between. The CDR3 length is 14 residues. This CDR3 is CASSLRGGNQPQHF. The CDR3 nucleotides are TGTGCCAGCAGCTTGCGGGGAGGCAATCAGCCCCAGCATTTT.

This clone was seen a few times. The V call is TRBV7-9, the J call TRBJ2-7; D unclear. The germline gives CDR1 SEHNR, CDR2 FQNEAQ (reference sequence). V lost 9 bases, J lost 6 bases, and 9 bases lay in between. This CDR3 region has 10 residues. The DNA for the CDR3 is TGTGCCAGTGGTTACGGCGAGCAGTACTTC. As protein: CASGYGEQYF.

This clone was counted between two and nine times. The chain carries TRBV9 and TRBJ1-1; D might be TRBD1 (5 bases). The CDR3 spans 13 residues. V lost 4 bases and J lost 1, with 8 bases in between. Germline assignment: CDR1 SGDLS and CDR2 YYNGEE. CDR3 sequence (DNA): TGTGCCAGCAGCCCCAGGGAGAACACTGAAGCTTTCTTT. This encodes CASSPRENTEAFF.

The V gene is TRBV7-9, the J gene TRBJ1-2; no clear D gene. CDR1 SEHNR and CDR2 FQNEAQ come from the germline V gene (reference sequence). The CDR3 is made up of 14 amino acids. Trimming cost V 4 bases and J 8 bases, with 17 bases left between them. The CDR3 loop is CASSYNGDNKGYTF. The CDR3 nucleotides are TGTGCCAGCAGCTACAACGGGGATAACAAGGGCTACACCTTC.

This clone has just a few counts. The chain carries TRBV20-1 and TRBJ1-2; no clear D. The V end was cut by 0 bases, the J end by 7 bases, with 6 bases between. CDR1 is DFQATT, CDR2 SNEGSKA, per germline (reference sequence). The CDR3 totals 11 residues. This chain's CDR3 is CSARERSGYTF. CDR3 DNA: TGCAGTGCTAGAGAGAGGAGTGGCTACACCTTC.

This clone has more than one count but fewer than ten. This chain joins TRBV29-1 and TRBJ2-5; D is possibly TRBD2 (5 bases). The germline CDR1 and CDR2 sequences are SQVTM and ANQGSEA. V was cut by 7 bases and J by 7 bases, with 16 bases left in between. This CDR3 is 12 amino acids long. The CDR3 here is CSAGGPGSTQYF. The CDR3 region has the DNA TGCAGCGCCGGCGGGCCAGGCTCGACCCAGTACTTC.

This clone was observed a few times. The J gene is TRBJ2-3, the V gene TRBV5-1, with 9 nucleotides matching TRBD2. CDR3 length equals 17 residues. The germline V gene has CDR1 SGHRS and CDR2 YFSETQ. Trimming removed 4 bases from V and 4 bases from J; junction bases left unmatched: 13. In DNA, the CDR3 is TGCGCCAGCAGCCTCATCCCAGCGGGGGGTATCTCAGATACGCAGTATTTT. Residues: CASSLIPAGGISDTQYF. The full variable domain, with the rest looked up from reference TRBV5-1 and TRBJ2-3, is KAGVTQTPRYLIKTRGQQVTLSCSPISGHRSVSWYQQTPGQGLQFLFEYFSETQRNKGNFPGRFSGRQFSNSRSEMNVSTLELGDSALYLCASSLIPAGGISDTQYFGPGTRLTVL.